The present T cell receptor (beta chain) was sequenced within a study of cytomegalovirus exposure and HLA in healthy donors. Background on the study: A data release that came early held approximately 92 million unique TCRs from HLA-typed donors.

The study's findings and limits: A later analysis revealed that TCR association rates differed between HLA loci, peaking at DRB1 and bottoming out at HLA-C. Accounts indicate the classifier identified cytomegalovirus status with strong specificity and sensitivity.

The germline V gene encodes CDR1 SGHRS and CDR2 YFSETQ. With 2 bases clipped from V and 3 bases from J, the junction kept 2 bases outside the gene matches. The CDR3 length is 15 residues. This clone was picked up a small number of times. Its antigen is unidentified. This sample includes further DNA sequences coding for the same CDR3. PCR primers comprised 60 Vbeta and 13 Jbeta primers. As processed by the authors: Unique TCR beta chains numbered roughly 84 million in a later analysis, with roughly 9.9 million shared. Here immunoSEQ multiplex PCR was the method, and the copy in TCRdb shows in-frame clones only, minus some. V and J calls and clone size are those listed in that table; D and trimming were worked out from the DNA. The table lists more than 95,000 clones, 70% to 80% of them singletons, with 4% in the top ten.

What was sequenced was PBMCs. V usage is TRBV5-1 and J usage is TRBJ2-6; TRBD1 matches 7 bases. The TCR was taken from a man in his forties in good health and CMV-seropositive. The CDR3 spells CASSLGGVGANVLTF. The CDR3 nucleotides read TGCGCCAGCAGCTTAGGGGGCGTTGGGGCCAACGTCCTGACTTTC.